The text below deals with one T cell receptor beta chain. Its antigen target is currently unknown. No per-base quality is available; no much larger clone lies one base away. This record comes from a study of CD8 T cells in ankylosing spondylitis (dated by TCRdb to 2017 to 2019). Looking at the study overall: To find TCR variants linked to disease, the study profiled T cell receptor beta repertoires in ankylosing spondylitis patients and healthy donors. The whole study cohort included some 100 healthy donors and 25 or so ankylosing spondylitis patients. Peripheral blood was sampled, and synovial fluid was also collected from ankylosing spondylitis patients.

The study at large found these results: A CD8+ phenotype was shown by the disease-linked clones, which were found at relatively low frequencies in peripheral blood. Some TCR beta motif variants had previously been reported in synovial fluid and blood of reactive arthritis patients, which suggested common disease-initiation mechanisms. The disease-linked clones were reported as significantly enriched in matched synovial fluid samples from ankylosing spondylitis patients. A TCR beta motif of about 8 highly homologous amino acid variants appeared characteristic of blood from ankylosing spondylitis patients.

Trimming costs V 5 bases and J 1 base, and their ends lie 18 bases apart. The germline V gene specifies SGHAT as CDR1 and FQNNGV as CDR2. Including the terminal cysteine and phenylalanine, the CDR3 comprises 17 residues. This entry keeps only the CDR3 DNA: 51 bases, framed from base 1. The listed sequencing device is Illumina HiSeq 2500. Quantitative 5'-RACE with molecular barcodes was used to prepare TCR beta libraries. For the original study's pipeline: Disease-linked TCR variants were identified with a new computational method built on a probabilistic model of VDJ rearrangement. TCRdb took the public reads, trimmed them with fastp at Q25, ran MiXCR for clone calling and kept in-frame beta chains. Every CDR3 protein is listed once, alongside the most common genes and DNA of its rows. TCRdb assigned the V and J calls; the authors' analysis was not used. The sample yields 300,000 to 400,000 distinct CDR3 sequences; approximately 20% were counted once. The top ten hold 10% to 15% of the sample.

The receptor was derived from a male donor with ankylosing spondylitis or in good health (not recorded which). Sequences were obtained from blood, either unsorted or a sorted T cell fraction (not recorded which). The chain is encoded by TRBV11-2 joined to TRBJ2-4, with the D call tentatively TRBD1 or TRBD2, each fitting 5 bases. The bases read TGTGCCAGCAGCCTCCACCGCCGGGACCGGGCCAAAAACATTCAGTACTTC. It specifies CASSLHRRDRAKNIQYF. The full variable domain, completed from the reference TRBV11-2 and TRBJ2-4 proteins outside the CDR3, reads EAGVAQSPRYKIIEKRQSVAFWCNPISGHATLYWYQQILGQGPKLLIQFQNNGVVDDSQLPKDRFSAERLKGVDSTLKIQPAKLEDSAVYLCASSLHRRDRAKNIQYFGAGTRLSVL.